The 25 T cell receptor beta chains in this list originate from one sample, sequenced in a study of shared clonotypes between healthy human individuals. Measured with immunoSEQ multiplex PCR; TCRdb has only the in-frame clones, and not every one. The data hold some 500,000 clones, with roughly 95% observed a single time. Sequenced material: naive CD4+ T cells sorted from blood. Specified subset: CD45RA+ positively selected. The receptors shown here come from a young woman in good health.

The chain joins TRBV11-2 to TRBJ2-7; maybe TRBD2 (7 bases). The CDR3 runs to 14 residues. Trimming removed 5 bases at V and 3 bases at J, with 14 bases between. From germline, CDR1 is SGHAT and CDR2 FQNNGV. The chain's CDR3 is CASSPWGGVYEQYF. CDR3 coding DNA: TGTGCCAGCAGCCCGTGGGGGGGCGTCTACGAGCAGTACTTC. The complete variable domain, with remaining parts taken from reference TRBV11-2 and TRBJ2-7, reads EAGVAQSPRYKIIEKRQSVAFWCNPISGHATLYWYQQILGQGPKLLIQFQNNGVVDDSQLPKDRFSAERLKGVDSTLKIQPAKLEDSAVYLCASSPWGGVYEQYFGPGTRLTVT.

The chain has TRBV6-5 and TRBJ2-7, with D hard to call. The germline V gene has CDR1 MNHEY and CDR2 SVGAGI. V was pared by 0 bases and J by 2 bases, with 8 bases between. The CDR3 has 14 amino acids. The CDR3 reads CASSYSALTYEQYF. CDR3 sequence (DNA): TGTGCCAGCAGTTACTCAGCCCTAACCTACGAGCAGTACTTC.

The J gene is TRBJ1-1, the V gene TRBV28; TRBD1 is a possible D gene (6 bases). The CDR3 sequence is 14 residues long. Germline V gene sequence: CDR1 MDHEN, CDR2 SYDVKM. V was cut by 3 bases and J by 1 base, with 9 bases left in between. The CDR3: CASSFIQGNTEAFF. The CDR3 DNA sequence: TGTGCCAGCAGTTTCATACAGGGGAACACTGAAGCTTTCTTT. The full variable domain, with the rest looked up from reference TRBV28 and TRBJ1-1, is DVKVTQSSRYLVKRTGEKVFLECVQDMDHENMFWYRQDPGLGLRLIYFSYDVKMKEKGDIPEGYSVSREKKERFSLILESASTNQTSMYLCASSFIQGNTEAFFGQGTRLTVV.

V is TRBV27 and J is TRBJ2-1, with TRBD1 matching 7 bases. The CDR3 covers 14 residues. Germline values: CDR1 MNHEY, CDR2 SMNVEV (reference sequence). J lost 7 bases, V lost 4 bases, and 7 bases had no gene match. CDR3 DNA: TGTGCCAGCAGTTCAGGGGGAGTTTTGAATGAGCAGTTCTTC. This encodes CASSSGGVLNEQFF.

The rearrangement links TRBV27 to TRBJ2-4; D may correspond to TRBD1 or TRBD2 (5 bases each). Trimming left V 3 bases short and J 2 bases short, with 17 bases between. Germline CDR1 MNHEY, CDR2 SMNVEV (reference sequence). This CDR3 contains 17 residues. The CDR3 loop reads CASSLYGRAGTKNIQYF. Written as DNA, the CDR3 is TGTGCCAGCAGTTTGTACGGCAGGGCCGGGACCAAAAACATTCAGTACTTC.

Concerning this clone itself: Within the sample, other DNA sequences also encode this same CDR3. The chain recombines TRBV28 with TRBJ2-2; no clear D gene. CDR3 length: 13 amino acids. Germline CDR1 reads MDHEN; CDR2 reads SYDVKM. The ends were cut back, 4 bases at V and 4 bases at J, with 7 bases in the middle. The CDR3 protein is CASSSGGTGELFF. As DNA, the CDR3 is TGTGCCAGCAGTTCAGGCGGCACCGGGGAGCTGTTTTTT.

The rearrangement joins TRBV12-2 to TRBJ1-5. TRBV12-2 is a listed pseudogene. The CDR3 length is 9 residues. The DNA of the CDR3 is TGTGCAAGTCGCGAGCCCCAGCATTTT. It is translated as CASREPQHF.

The table lists this clone with a count of one. This rearrangement joins TRBV11-2 to TRBJ1-6, with D unresolved. Germline CDR1 and CDR2: SGHAT and FQNNGV. CDR3 length equals 13 residues. The V end was cut by 1 base, the J end by 7 bases, with 5 bases between. CDR3 nucleotide sequence: TGTGCCAGCAGCTTAGGTGGGAATTCACCCCTCCACTTT. It is translated as CASSLGGNSPLHF.

CDR3 DNA sequence: TGTGCCAGCAGCGTTGGCCTGGCGGGGACGGGGCAAGAGACCCAGTACTTC. Translating gives CASSVGLAGTGQETQYF. The chain employs TRBV9 and TRBJ2-5; TRBD2 might be the D (6 bases). V was clipped by 2 bases and J by 2 bases, with 19 bases between them. The CDR3 runs 17 residues. Looked up from germline, CDR1 is SGDLS and CDR2 is YYNGEE.

This chain links TRBV7-9 with TRBJ1-2; D is possibly TRBD1 (6 bases). The CDR3 has 12 residues. V was shortened by 5 bases and J by 10 bases, with 14 bases between the two germline ends. Per germline, CDR1 SEHNR and CDR2 FQNEAQ (reference sequence). The CDR3, as DNA: TGTGCCAGCAGCCCGACGACAGGAACCTACACCTTC. Translation gives CASSPTTGTYTF.

About this clone itself: The junction departs from germline at one end; a sequencing error may be responsible. The J gene is TRBJ1-1, the V gene TRBV2, with no clear D. Germline assignment: CDR1 SNHLY and CDR2 FYNNEI. This CDR3 comprises 14 residues. The DNA for the CDR3 is TGTGCCAGCACTGAATTGGCAGTAAACACTGAAGCTTTCTTT. Translated: CASTELAVNTEAFF.

The rearrangement links TRBV28 to TRBJ2-7; 12 nucleotides line up with TRBD2. This CDR3 has 15 amino acids. Germline values: CDR1 MDHEN, CDR2 SYDVKM. After removal of 2 bases from V and 6 bases from J, the junction contained 5 bases not matched to a gene. CDR3 sequence (DNA): TGTGCCAGCAGTTTACTAGCGGGAGGGATCGGCGAGCAGTACTTC. Translation gives CASSLLAGGIGEQYF.

This clone has just one count. V is TRBV28 and J is TRBJ1-1; TRBD1 matches 9 bases. V lost 4 bases, J lost 0 bases, and 9 bases stayed unmatched. Germline lookup yields CDR1 MDHEN and CDR2 SYDVKM. CDR3 length: 17 amino acids. The CDR3, as DNA: TGTGCCAGCAGTTCCGCAGGGACAGGGCGGCTGAACACTGAAGCTTTCTTT. Translation gives CASSSAGTGRLNTEAFF.

V gene TRBV6-5 combines with J gene TRBJ2-7; the match to TRBD2 covers 13 bases. The length of the CDR3 is 15 residues. Germline V gene sequence: CDR1 MNHEY, CDR2 SVGAGI. The ends lost 2 bases at V and 5 bases at J; junction bases unmatched: 3. The CDR3 loop reads CASSYGTSGTHEQYF. The CDR3 DNA reads as TGTGCCAGCAGTTACGGGACTAGCGGGACCCACGAGCAGTACTTC.

The rearrangement joins TRBV4-1 to TRBJ2-2, with no clear D. Germline lookup yields CDR1 MGHRA and CDR2 YSYEKL. Trimming cost V 5 bases and J 1 base, with 14 bases left between them. The CDR3 has 16 amino acids. Here the CDR3 reads CASSFPPAVNTGELFF. CDR3 coding DNA: TGCGCCAGCAGCTTCCCTCCGGCAGTGAACACCGGGGAGCTGTTTTTT.

J is TRBJ2-1 and V is TRBV25-1; TRBD2 agrees at 7 bases. The CDR3 loop spans 15 amino acids. CDR1 and CDR2 (germline): MGHDK, SYGVNS. V was clipped by 1 base and J by 5 bases; unmatched bases: 5. The CDR3 nucleotides read TGTGCCAGCAGTGAATGGGAGCGGGGAGACAATGAGCAGTTCTTC. Amino acids: CASSEWERGDNEQFF.

This clone was picked up one time. The gene calls are TRBV5-1 and TRBJ2-2; 9 bases line up with TRBD1. The V and J ends lost 4 bases and 0 bases, in that order; junction bases with no gene match: 4. The germline V gene has CDR1 SGHRS and CDR2 YFSETQ. The CDR3 length is 16 residues. CDR3 sequence reads: CASSVRQGANTGELFF. The CDR3, as DNA: TGCGCCAGCAGCGTCAGACAGGGGGCGAACACCGGGGAGCTGTTTTTT. Based on the CDR3 plus reference TRBV5-1 and TRBJ2-2, the full variable domain is KAGVTQTPRYLIKTRGQQVTLSCSPISGHRSVSWYQQTPGQGLQFLFEYFSETQRNKGNFPGRFSGRQFSNSRSEMNVSTLELGDSALYLCASSVRQGANTGELFFGEGSRLTVL.

The chain carries TRBV7-2 and TRBJ2-5; no clear D. CDR3 length equals 14 residues. V was pared by 3 bases and J by 4 bases, with 12 bases between. CDR1 and CDR2 (germline): SGHTA, FQGNSA. CDR3 nucleotides: TGTGCCAGCAGCTTGGATGTTACGAGAGAGACCCAGTACTTC. Translated, it gives CASSLDVTRETQYF.

The V gene is TRBV6-5, the J gene TRBJ2-3; D gene uncertain. Trimming took 4 bases from V and 2 from J, leaving 4 bases between them. Looked up from germline, CDR1 is MNHEY and CDR2 is SVGAGI. The CDR3 has 12 amino acids. The CDR3 DNA follows: TGTGCCAGCAGTTCCATCACAGATACGCAGTATTTT. Residues: CASSSITDTQYF.

The chain joins TRBV11-2 to TRBJ2-5; tentatively, D is TRBD1 (6 bases). This CDR3 is built from 17 residues. Germline V CDR1 and CDR2: SGHAT, FQNNGV. The ends were cut back, 0 bases at V and 5 bases at J, with 19 bases in the middle. In DNA form, the CDR3 reads TGTGCCAGCAGCTTAGATGCCCAAACAGGGAATGGGGAGACCCAGTACTTC. It translates to CASSLDAQTGNGETQYF.

The chain combines TRBV28 with TRBJ2-4, with 12 nucleotides matching TRBD2. The germline V gene has CDR1 MDHEN and CDR2 SYDVKM. The CDR3 length is 17 residues. V shed 6 bases, J shed 6 bases, and the junction held 12 bases outside the gene matches. This chain's CDR3 is CASRPRTSGMMGNIQYF. DNA of the CDR3: TGTGCCAGCAGACCCCGGACTAGCGGGATGATGGGAAACATTCAGTACTTC.

The chain employs TRBV28 and TRBJ1-5; D ambiguous. CDR3 length: 14 residues. Germline V gene data show CDR1 as MDHEN and CDR2 as SYDVKM. V lost 5 bases and J 6 bases, leaving 14 bases between the germline ends. CDR3 sequence: CASSQAPPGQPQHF. In DNA, the CDR3 is TGTGCCAGCAGTCAGGCCCCCCCTGGTCAGCCCCAGCATTTT.

The chain combines TRBV2 with TRBJ1-5, with a tentative D call TRBD1 (5 bases). The CDR3 spans 12 residues. CDR1 is SNHLY and CDR2 is FYNNEI in the germline V gene. Trimming pared 6 bases from V and 6 bases from J, leaving 9 bases between. CDR3 sequence (DNA): TGTGCCAGCAGGGGGGATAGTCAGCCCCAGCATTTT. Translation: CASRGDSQPQHF.

In regard to this clone: The junction and the germline gene differ at one end; a read error may be behind it. The chain links TRBV19 to TRBJ2-5; TRBD1 matches at 12 bases. The V gene's germline CDR1 is LNHDA and CDR2 SQIVND (reference sequence). The CDR3 is 15 residues long. CDR3 sequence: CASSTGTGGGEIQYF. Here the CDR3 DNA reads TGTGCCAGTAGTACCGGGACAGGGGGCGGGGAGATCCAGTACTTC.

CDR3 loop: CASSWDVRVYEQYF. In nucleotides, the CDR3 is TGCGCCAGCAGCTGGGACGTTAGGGTCTACGAGCAGTACTTC. This chain links TRBV5-1 with TRBJ2-7; either TRBD1 or TRBD2 may fit D (5 bases each). V lost 3 bases to trimming and J lost 3 bases, with 13 bases between them. The CDR3 sequence is 14 residues long. Germline V CDR1 and CDR2: SGHRS, YFSETQ.